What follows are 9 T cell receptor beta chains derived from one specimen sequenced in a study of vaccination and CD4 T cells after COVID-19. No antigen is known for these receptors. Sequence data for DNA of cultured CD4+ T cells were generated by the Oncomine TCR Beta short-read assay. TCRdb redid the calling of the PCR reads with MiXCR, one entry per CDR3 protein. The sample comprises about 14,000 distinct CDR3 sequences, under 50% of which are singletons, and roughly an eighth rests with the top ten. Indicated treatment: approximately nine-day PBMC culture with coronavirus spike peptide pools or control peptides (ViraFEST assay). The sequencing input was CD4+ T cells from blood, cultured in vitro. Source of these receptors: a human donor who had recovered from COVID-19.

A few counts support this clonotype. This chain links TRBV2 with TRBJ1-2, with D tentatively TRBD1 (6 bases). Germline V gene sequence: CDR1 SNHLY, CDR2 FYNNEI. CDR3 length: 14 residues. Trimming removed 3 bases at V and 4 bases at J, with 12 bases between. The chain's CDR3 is CASSDMRGPYGYTF. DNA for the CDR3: TGTGCCAGCAGTGATATGCGGGGGCCCTATGGCTACACCTTC.

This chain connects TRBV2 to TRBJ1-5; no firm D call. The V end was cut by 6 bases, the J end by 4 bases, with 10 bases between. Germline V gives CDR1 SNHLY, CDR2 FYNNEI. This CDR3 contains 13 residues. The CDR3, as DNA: TGTGCCAGCAGGAAAGAGAGGAATCAGCCCCAGCATTTT. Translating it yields CASRKERNQPQHF.

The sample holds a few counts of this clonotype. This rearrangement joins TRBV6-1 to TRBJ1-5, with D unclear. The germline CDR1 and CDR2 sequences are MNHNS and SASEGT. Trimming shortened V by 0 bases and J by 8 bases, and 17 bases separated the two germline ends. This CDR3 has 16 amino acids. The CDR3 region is CASSEAGLRESKPQHF. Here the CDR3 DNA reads TGTGCCAGCAGTGAAGCCGGGTTGAGAGAATCCAAGCCCCAGCATTTT.

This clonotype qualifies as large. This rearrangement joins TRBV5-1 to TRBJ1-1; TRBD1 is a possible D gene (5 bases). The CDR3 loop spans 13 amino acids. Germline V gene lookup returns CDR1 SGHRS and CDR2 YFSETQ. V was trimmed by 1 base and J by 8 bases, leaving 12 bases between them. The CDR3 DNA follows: TGCGCCAGCAGCTTGTCAGGGCGTCTCGAAGCTTTCTTT. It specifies CASSLSGRLEAFF.

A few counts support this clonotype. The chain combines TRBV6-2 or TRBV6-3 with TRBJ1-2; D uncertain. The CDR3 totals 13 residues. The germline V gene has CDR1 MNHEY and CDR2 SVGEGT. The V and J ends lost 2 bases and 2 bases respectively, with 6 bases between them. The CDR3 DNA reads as TGTGCCAGCAGTTACGGACTGAACTATGGCTACACCTTC. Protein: CASSYGLNYGYTF.

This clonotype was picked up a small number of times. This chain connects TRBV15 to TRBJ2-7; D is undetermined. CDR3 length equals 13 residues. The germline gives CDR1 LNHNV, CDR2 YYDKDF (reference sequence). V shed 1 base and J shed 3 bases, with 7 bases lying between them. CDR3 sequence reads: CATSRGAHYEQYF. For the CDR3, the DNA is TGTGCCACCAGCAGAGGGGCTCACTACGAGCAGTACTTC.

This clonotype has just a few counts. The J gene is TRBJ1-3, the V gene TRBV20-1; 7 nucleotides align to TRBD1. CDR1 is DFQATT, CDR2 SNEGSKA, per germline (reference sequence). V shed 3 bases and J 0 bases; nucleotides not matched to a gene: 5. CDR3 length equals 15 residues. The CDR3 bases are TGCAGTGCTAGTGCAGGGGGAGTCTCTGGAAACACCATATATTTT. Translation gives CSASAGGVSGNTIYF.

CDR3 coding DNA: TGTGCCAGCAGACAGACAGGGACCGACTACGAGCAGTACTTC. Translation: CASRQTGTDYEQYF. The chain carries TRBV6-1 and TRBJ2-7, with 7 positions matching TRBD1. V gave up 6 bases and J gave up 3 bases; unmatched junction bases: 8. Per germline, CDR1 MNHNS and CDR2 SASEGT. The length of the CDR3 is 14 residues.

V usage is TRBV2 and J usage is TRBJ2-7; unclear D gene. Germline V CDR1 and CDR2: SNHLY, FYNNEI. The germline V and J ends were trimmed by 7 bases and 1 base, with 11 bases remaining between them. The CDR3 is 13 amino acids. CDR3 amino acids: CASMRASSYEQYF. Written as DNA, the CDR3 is TGTGCCAGCATGCGAGCGTCGTCCTACGAGCAGTACTTC. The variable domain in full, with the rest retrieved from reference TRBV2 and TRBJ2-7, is EPEVTQTPSHQVTQMGQEVILRCVPISNHLYFYWYRQILGQKVEFLVSFYNNEISEKSEIFDDQFSVERPDGSNFTLKIRSTKLEDSAMYFCASMRASSYEQYFGPGTRLTVT.